The 22 T cell receptor beta chains listed next were all sequenced from one sample in a study of cytomegalovirus exposure and HLA in healthy donors. With 60 Vbeta and 13 Jbeta primers, the PCR was carried out. TCRdb's copy holds only in-frame clones and misses some; the assay was immunoSEQ multiplex PCR. Reported are about 140,000 clones; the ten largest clones contain about 2.2%. The specimen was PBMCs. The receptors here all came from a woman under 30 in good health and CMV-seronegative.

This chain connects TRBV5-1 to TRBJ2-7; 10 bases align to TRBD2. J was trimmed by 6 bases and V by 1 base; bases with no gene match: 4. Germline loops: CDR1 SGHRS, CDR2 YFSETQ. The CDR3 sequence is 14 residues long. Here the CDR3 DNA reads TGCGCCAGCAGCTTGACTAGCGGGATAAGCGAGCAGTACTTC. The encoded protein is CASSLTSGISEQYF.

V and J are TRBV5-5 and TRBJ2-7, with D uncertain. V lost 0 bases and J lost 3, with 7 bases in between. The germline gives CDR1 SGHKS, CDR2 YYEKEE (reference sequence). The CDR3 spans 13 residues. The CDR3 DNA follows: TGTGCCAGCAGCTTGGTGGGCGACTACGAGCAGTACTTC. Its translation: CASSLVGDYEQYF.

The genes are TRBV19 and TRBJ2-7, with 9 bases aligning to TRBD2. With V trimmed by 7 bases and J by 5 bases, 6 bases remained unmatched. The V gene's germline CDR1 is LNHDA and CDR2 SQIVND (reference sequence). The CDR3 consists of 13 residues. The CDR3 loop reads CASNYWTSDEQYV. CDR3 DNA: TGTGCCAGTAACTACTGGACTAGCGACGAGCAGTACGTC.

The gene calls are TRBV15 and TRBJ2-1; 7 bases fit TRBD2. The V gene's germline CDR1 is LNHNV and CDR2 YYDKDF (reference sequence). V lost 3 bases to trimming and J lost 4 bases; unmatched junction nucleotides: 3. CDR3 length: 14 residues. The DNA for the CDR3 is TGTGCCACCAGCAGGGCGGGAGATTACAATGAGCAGTTCTTC. Translation gives CATSRAGDYNEQFF.

The V call is TRBV7-9, the J call TRBJ2-1, with 11 nucleotides matching TRBD2. The CDR3 spans 17 residues. V shed 1 base and J 4 bases; nucleotides not matched to a gene: 6. Germline V CDR1 and CDR2: SEHNR, FQNEAQ (reference sequence). CDR3 nucleotide sequence: TGTGCCAGCAGCTTAGAGGCTAGCGGGAGGTTATACAATGAGCAGTTCTTC. Residues: CASSLEASGRLYNEQFF.

This chain uses TRBV5-4 with TRBJ2-1; 9 nucleotides line up with TRBD2. This CDR3 is built from 15 residues. V shed 5 bases and J 6 bases; nucleotides not matched to a gene: 9. Germline V gives CDR1 SGHNT, CDR2 YYREEE (reference sequence). The CDR3 protein is CASRNGTSRVNEQFF. CDR3 nucleotide sequence: TGTGCCAGCAGGAACGGGACTAGCAGGGTCAATGAGCAGTTCTTC.

The chain carries TRBV6-1 and TRBJ2-7; D is perhaps TRBD1 (5 bases). CDR1 MNHNS and CDR2 SASEGT come from the germline V gene. CDR3 length: 13 residues. V dropped 1 base and J dropped 2 bases, with 6 bases sitting between them. The CDR3 here is CASSEGGAYEQYF. The DNA of the CDR3 is TGTGCCAGCAGTGAAGGGGGCGCCTACGAGCAGTACTTC.

The V gene is TRBV9, the J gene TRBJ2-1, with 7 bases matching TRBD2. The V and J ends lost 1 base and 6 bases, in that order; junction bases with no gene match: 4. This CDR3 region has 14 residues. The germline V gene encodes CDR1 SGDLS and CDR2 YYNGEE. CDR3 coding DNA: TGTGCCAGCAGCGTATTGACTAGCCCCAATGAGCAGTTCTTC. Translated, it gives CASSVLTSPNEQFF.

This chain joins TRBV9 and TRBJ2-3, with 7 nucleotides matching TRBD1. CDR3 length: 17 residues. The junction had 9 bases not matched to a gene; V was cut back by 2 bases and J by 0 bases. The germline V gene encodes CDR1 SGDLS and CDR2 YYNGEE. The CDR3 nucleotides read TGTGCCAGCAGCGTTGAGGGACAGCCAGATAGCACAGATACGCAGTATTTT. Translation: CASSVEGQPDSTDTQYF.

The rearrangement joins TRBV2 to TRBJ2-1; the D is unclear. The V end lost 4 bases, the J end lost 5 bases, and 6 bases lay between the germline ends. Germline CDR1 reads SNHLY; CDR2 reads FYNNEI. The CDR3 consists of 12 residues. The CDR3 is CASSVENNEQFF. CDR3 coding DNA: TGTGCCAGCAGTGTTGAGAACAATGAGCAGTTCTTC.

This chain connects TRBV11-2 to TRBJ2-5; D is undetermined. The V and J ends lost 0 bases and 1 base respectively, with 12 bases between them. Germline loops: CDR1 SGHAT, CDR2 FQNNGV. CDR3 length: 16 amino acids. In nucleotides, the CDR3 is TGTGCCAGCAGCTTAGATCTGCCGGCTAGCCAAGAGACCCAGTACTTC. Its translation: CASSLDLPASQETQYF.

On this clone itself: The junction departs from the called germline gene at one end, perhaps through a read error. The rearrangement uses TRBV9 and TRBJ2-6; D call uncertain. CDR3 length equals 16 residues. CDR1 is SGDLS, CDR2 YYNGEE, per germline. The CDR3: CTSSASLSPGANVLTF. As DNA, the CDR3 is TGTACCAGCAGCGCAAGCTTATCCCCTGGGGCCAACGTCCTGACTTTC.

This chain joins TRBV7-9 and TRBJ2-7; 7 bases line up with TRBD1. Trimming removed 5 bases from V and 2 bases from J; junction bases left unmatched: 6. Germline lookup yields CDR1 SEHNR and CDR2 FQNEAQ (reference sequence). The CDR3 extends over 14 amino acids. The CDR3 sequence: CASSPPTGTYEQYF. In DNA form, the CDR3 reads TGTGCCAGCAGCCCCCCGACAGGGACCTACGAGCAGTACTTC.

V and J are TRBV9 and TRBJ1-4, with 7 bases that match TRBD1. The CDR3 spans 15 residues. The J segment lost 4 bases and the V segment lost 3 bases, leaving 6 bases of the junction unmatched. Germline CDR1 reads SGDLS; CDR2 reads YYNGEE. For the CDR3, the DNA is TGTGCCAGCAGCGCAACGGGACAGTTTAATGAAAAACTGTTTTTT. Its protein is CASSATGQFNEKLFF.

This chain uses TRBV2 with TRBJ1-1; D is unclear. The germline CDR1 and CDR2 sequences are SNHLY and FYNNEI. Trimming took off 4 bases at V and 1 base at J, with 10 bases between the two ends. The CDR3 spans 14 residues. CDR3 residues: CASSVFLGNTEAFF. CDR3 bases: TGTGCCAGCAGTGTATTCCTAGGGAACACTGAAGCTTTCTTT.

The chain employs TRBV6-5 and TRBJ1-5; D is possibly TRBD2 (5 bases). The DNA end is more similar to TRBJ2-3, so the J call may be wrong. CDR3 length equals 13 residues. The germline V gene encodes CDR1 MNHEY and CDR2 SVGAGI. CDR3 residues: CASSSVANQPQYF. The CDR3 DNA follows: TGTGCCAGCAGTAGTGTAGCGAATCAGCCCCAGTATTTT.

The J gene is TRBJ1-4, the V gene TRBV30, with TRBD1 matching over 8 bases. The J segment lost 8 bases and the V segment lost 4 bases, leaving 6 bases of the junction unmatched. This CDR3 spans 13 amino acids. The germline V gene has CDR1 GTSNPN and CDR2 SVGIG (reference sequence). This chain's CDR3 is CAWTGQGWEKLFF. In nucleotides, the CDR3 is TGTGCCTGGACCGGACAGGGTTGGGAAAAACTGTTTTTT.

The genes are TRBV18 and TRBJ1-1; D is undetermined. The CDR3 has 13 amino acids. The V gene's germline CDR1 is KGHSH and CDR2 LQKENI. Trimming removed 2 bases at V and 1 base at J, with 5 bases between. CDR3 sequence reads: CASSPNGNTEAFF. The CDR3 DNA reads TGTGCCAGCTCACCAAACGGGAACACTGAAGCTTTCTTT.

The V call is TRBV7-2, the J call TRBJ2-5; the D is unclear. This CDR3 contains 14 residues. V was pared by 2 bases and J by 3 bases, with 10 bases between. Germline CDR1 SGHTA, CDR2 FQGNSA. As DNA, the CDR3 is TGTGCCAGCAGCTTAAATGGCGGAAAAGAGACCCAGTACTTC. Its translation: CASSLNGGKETQYF.

V usage is TRBV29-1 and J usage is TRBJ1-1; D unclear. In germline, CDR1 is SQVTM, CDR2 ANQGSEA. The CDR3 extends over 13 amino acids. V was trimmed by 3 bases and J by 6 bases, leaving 14 bases between them. In DNA, the CDR3 is TGCAGCGTTGATGACACCCTCCGGTCTGAAGCTTTCTTT. Protein sequence: CSVDDTLRSEAFF.

This chain joins TRBV18 and TRBJ2-3, with TRBD2 matching over 8 bases. V was clipped by 3 bases and J by 0 bases; unmatched bases: 2. The CDR3 is 15 amino acids. Germline V CDR1 and CDR2: KGHSH, LQKENI. The CDR3 nucleotides read TGTGCCAGCTCACCGGCTAGCGGGAGCACAGATACGCAGTATTTT. Amino acids: CASSPASGSTDTQYF.

V gene TRBV5-1 combines with J gene TRBJ2-7; 7 nucleotides match TRBD1. This CDR3 region has 13 residues. J was trimmed by 6 bases and V by 7 bases; bases with no gene match: 10. Germline V gene sequence: CDR1 SGHRS, CDR2 YFSETQ. CDR3 bases: TGCGCCAGCGGGTTAGGGGGCCGGTCCGAGCAGTACTTC. Translation gives CASGLGGRSEQYF.